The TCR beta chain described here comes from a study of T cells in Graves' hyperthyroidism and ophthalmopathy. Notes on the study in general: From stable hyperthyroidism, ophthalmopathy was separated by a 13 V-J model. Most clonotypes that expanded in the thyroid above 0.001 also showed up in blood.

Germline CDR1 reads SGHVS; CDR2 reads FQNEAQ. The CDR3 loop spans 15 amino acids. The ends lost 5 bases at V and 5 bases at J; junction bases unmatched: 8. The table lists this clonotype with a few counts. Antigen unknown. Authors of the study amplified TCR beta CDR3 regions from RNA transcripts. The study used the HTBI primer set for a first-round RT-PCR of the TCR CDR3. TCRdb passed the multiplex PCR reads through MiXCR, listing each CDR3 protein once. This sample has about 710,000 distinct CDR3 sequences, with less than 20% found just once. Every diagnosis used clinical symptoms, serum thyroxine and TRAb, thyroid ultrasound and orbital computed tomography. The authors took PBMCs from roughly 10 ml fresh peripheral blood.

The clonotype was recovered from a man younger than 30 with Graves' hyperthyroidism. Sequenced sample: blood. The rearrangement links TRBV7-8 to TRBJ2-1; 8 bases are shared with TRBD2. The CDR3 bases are TGTGCCAGCAGCCGTCGGGCGGGGGGAGACAATGAGCAGTTCTTC. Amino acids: CASSRRAGGDNEQFF.